The 15 T cell receptor beta chains below all came from one sample that was sequenced in a study of control samples from healthy donors and cancer patients. Repertoires were generated with immunoSEQ multiplex PCR, while TCRdb's copy carries only in-frame clones and drops some. The profile shows fewer than 100,000 clones, more than 75% of them singletons. Sequencing input: blood. These receptors came from a woman aged 55 to 70 in good health.

The gene calls are TRBV7-6 and TRBJ1-4; tentative D call: TRBD1 (6 bases). This CDR3 spans 15 amino acids. Trimming cost V 5 bases and J 0 bases, with 10 bases left between them. Germline V gene lookup returns CDR1 SGHVS and CDR2 FNYEAQ. The CDR3 DNA reads as TGTGCCAGCAGCCGGGACATTGCAACTAATGAAAAACTGTTTTTT. Translation: CASSRDIATNEKLFF.

This chain links TRBV12-5 with TRBJ2-5; unclear D gene. The CDR3 runs to 15 residues. Germline loops: CDR1 LGHNT, CDR2 FRNRAP. V lost 7 bases and J lost 0, with 15 bases in between. The CDR3 loop is CASAKPSADQETQYF. The CDR3 nucleotides are TGTGCTAGTGCCAAGCCTTCCGCGGACCAAGAGACCCAGTACTTC.

V gene TRBV7-6 combines with J gene TRBJ2-7, with 9 positions matching TRBD2. Germline V CDR1 and CDR2: SGHVS, FNYEAQ. V shed 3 bases and J 3 bases; nucleotides not matched to a gene: 0. The CDR3 loop spans 13 amino acids. The CDR3 bases are TGTGCCAGCAGCTTGACTAGCGGCTACGAGCAGTACTTC. Amino acid sequence: CASSLTSGYEQYF.

J is TRBJ2-3 and V is TRBV27; D possibly corresponds to TRBD1 (6 bases). Trimming pared 6 bases from V and 1 base from J, leaving 11 bases between. The CDR3 covers 14 residues. The germline V gene has CDR1 MNHEY and CDR2 SMNVEV (reference sequence). The CDR3 here is CASSRGGGTDTQYF. The CDR3 nucleotides read TGTGCCAGCAGCCGAGGGGGTGGCACAGATACGCAGTATTTT.

The chain recombines TRBV5-1 with TRBJ1-6; 7 bases are shared with TRBD1. Trimming took 8 bases from V and 8 from J; bases not matched to a gene: 16. Per germline, CDR1 SGHRS and CDR2 YFSETQ. This CDR3 has 16 residues. CDR3 loop: CARANLEGTEDSPLHF. In DNA, the CDR3 is TGCGCCAGAGCCAATCTAGAGGGGACAGAGGATTCACCCCTCCACTTT.

This clone was counted between two and nine times. The chain combines TRBV10-2 with TRBJ1-3, with a possible D match to TRBD1 (5 bases). V lost 3 bases to trimming and J lost 7 bases, with 19 bases between them. Germline V gene lookup returns CDR1 WSHSY and CDR2 SAAADI. The CDR3 runs to 16 residues. The CDR3 spells CASSDSFGGRENTIYF. The CDR3 nucleotides read TGCGCCAGCAGTGATTCTTTCGGTGGCAGGGAGAACACCATATATTTT.

The chain recombines TRBV6-1 with TRBJ1-5, with D possibly being TRBD1 (6 bases). The CDR3 consists of 16 residues. The germline gives CDR1 MNHNS, CDR2 SASEGT. Trimming cost V 2 bases and J 6 bases, with 17 bases left between them. The CDR3: CASSEPQGTISQPQHF. The DNA of the CDR3 is TGTGCCAGCAGTGAACCACAGGGTACAATTAGTCAGCCCCAGCATTTT.

Here the CDR3 DNA reads TGTGCCAGCAGCAGTAACCCGGGGGGGGCCTACGAGCAGTACTTC. It specifies CASSSNPGGAYEQYF. V and J are TRBV7-2 and TRBJ2-7, with 8 bases matching TRBD2. CDR3 length equals 15 residues. The junction had 8 bases not matched to a gene; V was cut back by 5 bases and J by 2 bases. The germline V gene encodes CDR1 SGHTA and CDR2 FQGNSA.

V usage is TRBV4-2 and J usage is TRBJ2-2, with 9 positions matching TRBD2. CDR1 LGHNA and CDR2 YNFKEQ come from the germline V gene. V was clipped by 6 bases and J by 3 bases; unmatched bases: 5. The CDR3 runs to 15 residues. In DNA form, the CDR3 reads TGTGCCAGCAGGGGAGCTAGCGGGGACACCGGGGAGCTGTTTTTT. As protein: CASRGASGDTGELFF.

The chain couples TRBV29-1 to TRBJ1-2; D is possibly TRBD1 (6 bases). CDR1 is SQVTM, CDR2 ANQGSEA, per germline. Trimming took off 0 bases at V and 7 bases at J, with 9 bases between the two ends. The CDR3 contains 12 residues. The CDR3 sequence is CSVEDQGGGYTF. CDR3 nucleotide sequence: TGCAGCGTTGAAGATCAAGGGGGTGGCTACACCTTC. Combining the CDR3 with reference TRBV29-1 and TRBJ1-2 gives the whole variable domain SAVISQKPSRDICQRGTSLTIQCQVDSQVTMMFWYRQQPGQSLTLIATANQGSEATYESGFVIDKFPISRPNLTFSTLTVSNMSPEDSSIYLCSVEDQGGGYTFGSGTRLTVV.

The chain has TRBV5-6 and TRBJ1-6, with a possible D match to TRBD1 (5 bases). The germline gives CDR1 SGHDT, CDR2 YYEEEE. Trimming shortened V by 0 bases and J by 9 bases, and 13 bases separated the two germline ends. This CDR3 region has 15 residues. The CDR3 DNA reads as TGTGCCAGCAGCTTGGCAGGGAAGGATGGTTCACCCCTCCACTTT. As protein: CASSLAGKDGSPLHF. Supplemented by reference TRBV5-6 and TRBJ1-6, the full variable domain reads DAGVTQSPTHLIKTRGQQVTLRCSPKSGHDTVSWYQQALGQGPQFIFQYYEEEERQRGNFPDRFSGHQFPNYSSELNVNALLLGDSALYLCASSLAGKDGSPLHFGNGTRLTVT.

The genes are TRBV7-9 and TRBJ1-5, with D unclear. This CDR3 is built from 13 residues. The germline V gene encodes CDR1 SEHNR and CDR2 FQNEAQ (reference sequence). This chain's CDR3 is CASQDEGIQPQHF. The CDR3 coding sequence is TGTGCATCTCAAGACGAGGGAATACAGCCCCAGCATTTT.

The chain combines TRBV28 with TRBJ1-2; the D is unclear. This CDR3 contains 13 residues. Deletions cut 6 bases from V and 2 bases from J, with 10 bases between. Germline-derived CDR1 and CDR2 are MDHEN and SYDVKM. The CDR3 loop reads CASRQASNYGYTF. Written as DNA, the CDR3 is TGTGCCAGCAGGCAGGCATCCAACTATGGCTACACCTTC.

The rearrangement links TRBV7-9 to TRBJ1-1; D gene uncertain. Trimming took off 4 bases at V and 4 bases at J, with 22 bases between the two ends. Germline V gives CDR1 SEHNR, CDR2 FQNEAQ (reference sequence). The CDR3 loop spans 17 amino acids. The CDR3, as DNA: TGTGCCAGCAGCTCGTCGGGCAGTATAACCCGAGCCACTGAAGCTTTCTTT. It is translated as CASSSSGSITRATEAFF.

This sequence joins TRBV7-2 and TRBJ1-4, with D possibly TRBD1 on 6 matching bases. Germline CDR1 is SGHTA and CDR2 is FQGNSA. Deletions cut 3 bases from V and 5 bases from J, with 13 bases between. This CDR3 has 15 residues. The CDR3 sequence: CASSLGGPQNEKLFF. CDR3 in DNA: TGTGCCAGCAGCTTGGGGGGCCCACAAAATGAAAAACTGTTTTTT. The whole variable domain, filled in from reference TRBV7-2 and TRBJ1-4, reads GAGVSQSPSNKVTEKGKDVELRCDPISGHTALYWYRQSLGQGLEFLIYFQGNSAPDKSGLPSDRFSAERTGGSVSTLTIQRTQQEDSAVYLCASSLGGPQNEKLFFGSGTQLSVL.